This entry describes one T cell receptor (beta chain). Only a few counts were recorded for this clone. The clone's antigen remains unknown. The input lacks base qualities; no much larger clone sits a single base away. This sample was taken from a study of cytomegalovirus exposure and HLA in healthy donors (dated by TCRdb to between 2016 and 2019). Broadly, across the study: In an earlier analysis of under 600 of the donors, 250 to 350 Gb of sequence data and 90 million to 130 million unique TCR beta sequences from some 170 million T cells were reported. An early release that covered several hundred HLA-typed donors contained 300 to 350 gigabases of sequencing data and 80 million or so unique TCR sequences. Among the roughly 380 genotyped donors, around 81% belonged to the genetic ancestry cluster associated with self-reported Caucasian donors. The aim of the study was to test whether cataloging public T cell receptors could identify signatures of past pathogen exposure. Using immunosequencing, the study profiled T cell repertoires from 666 subjects and related those repertoires to cytomegalovirus serostatus. In addition to the first cohort of 666 subjects, a separate validation cohort of under 150 different subjects was used. To predict cytomegalovirus infection status, the study combined high-throughput TCR immunosequencing, statistical association of individual TCRs with disease status, and machine learning. In a later analysis, previously published TCR beta repertoires from 600 to 850 donors were re-analyzed and high-resolution HLA genotyping was added so that TCR occurrence patterns could be studied. Rather than drawing on any new phenotypic data, the later analysis identified candidate immune exposures from TCR beta sequences and the way those sequences occurred across donors. To decide whether each TCR beta V gene segment behaved as functional or pseudogenic, an earlier analysis of over 500 of the donors relied on high-throughput TCR beta sequencing. Donor age, sex, ethnicity and CMV serostatus were compiled alongside the repertoire data. A later genetic analysis took genome-wide SNP genotypes for about 60% of the roughly 670 donors and used that subset as a discovery cohort. All discovery cohort repertoires had been generated using a single sequencing platform. HLA typing covered class I and class II loci at four-digit resolution. The number of donors typed differed by locus, with about 629-640 for A, B, C, DRB1 and DQB1, about 500 for DQA1, 600 to 610 for DPA1, and 472 for DPB1. Because of strong linkage in the cohort, five DR-DQ haplotypes were treated as single units for association and clustering. Among around 400 genotyped donors of the cohort, an average of approximately 200,000 unique TCR beta nucleotide sequences was sequenced per donor, of which approximately 18% were non-productive. Points the paper makes about the study in general: According to a later analysis, most CMV-associated TCR beta chains appeared to be HLA-restricted, and the HLA associations seemed to be driven largely by CMV exposure. About 17 rarely observed V segments, including chromosome 9 orphons, were excluded from the earlier analysis of a few hundred of the donors because counts were too low. A later analysis associated about 18,000 TCR beta sequences with specific HLA alleles at a false discovery rate of 0.05. Some IMGT-functional V segments, including TRBV6-2 and TRBV6-3, could not be distinguished by the 87-base-pair reads and were therefore excluded. Roughly uniform sequencing depth across donors was assumed in presence/absence analyses, although this assumption may not hold. The study listed 164 TCR beta chains as associated with cytomegalovirus. A cluster of highly shared sequence variants was judged likely to represent a technical artifact of the sequencing pipeline. It was suggested by the authors that the approach could potentially be generalized to other disease states and immunological phenotypes. Linkage disequilibrium might explain the correlated functional status among segregating V segments, but an unknown experimental factor could not be excluded. An earlier analysis of approximately 500 of the donors showed that most TCR beta V segments appeared in productive rearrangements either about 90% or about 30% of the time, which broadly matched IMGT annotations. For the cohort, immune exposure information was limited to CMV serostatus. A further reported finding was that TCR beta sequences accurately predicted the HLA-A and HLA-B alleles for most subjects in the first cohort. A later genetic analysis associated a missense DCLRE1C variant with V-gene and J-gene trimming of TCR beta chains, and an independent cohort replicated the association. Across donors, most TCR sequences were observed very rarely, whereas some public TCRs were present in many individuals. According to a later analysis, TCR association rates differed among HLA loci, with DRB1 alleles showing the most associated TCRs and HLA-C alleles showing the fewest. HLA typing was unavailable for some donors at each locus, so association tests used only the typed subset. In a later analysis, several top co-occurrence clusters were reported to appear linked to parvovirus B19, influenza, CMV and Epstein-Barr virus. Strong co-occurrence of HLA alleles, especially DR and DQ, made assigning TCR associations to individual alleles difficult. The classifier was reported to diagnose cytomegalovirus status with high specificity and sensitivity in both the original cohort and the validation cohort. According to a later genetic analysis, donors in an Asian-associated ancestry cluster had fewer N-insertions in productive TCRs than the approximately 690-donor mean. This cohort had only TCR beta chains sequenced, and the lack of alpha or paired-chain data limited which features could be detected. In a later analysis, HLA-associated TCR beta chains showed more clonal expansion and lower generation probabilities than non-associated chains that were equally common. In vitro tests confirmed that a few of the cytomegalovirus-associated TCR beta chains recognize cytomegalovirus antigens.

Its CDR3 holds 17 amino acids, cysteine through phenylalanine. Only the CDR3 part of the read is kept: 51 bases, read in frame from the first base. V was cut back by 1 base and J by 9 bases, leaving a gap of 25 bases between them. CDR1 and CDR2 were assigned from the germline V gene (reference sequence) as SEHNR and FQNEAQ. The method behind the library was the immunoSEQ multiplex PCR assay. For the multiplex PCR, a mixture combining 60 forward primers for TCR Vbeta segments and 13 reverse primers for TCR Jbeta segments was used. The CDR3 region of rearranged TCR beta genes was amplified from genomic DNA by a multiplex PCR assay. The Illumina HiSeq System was used to sequence the amplified TCR beta libraries as 87-base-pair reads. The study's processing was this. In a later analysis, tens of millions of unique TCR beta chains were counted across the roughly 670 repertoires, and around 10 million of these chains were shared by at least two donors. To remove PCR and sequencing errors, raw reads were error-corrected and collapsed into unique sequences using a nearest-neighbor algorithm that merged closely related sequences. To assign V, D and J gene segments, CDR3 sequences were aligned to IMGT reference sequences. For a sequence to be retained, at least a six-nucleotide match to both a V gene segment and a J gene segment was required. A rearrangement counted as productive if the CDR3 had no stop codons and remained in frame with V and J, and every other rearrangement counted as non-productive. CDR3 was defined by IMGT convention, running from the second conserved V-encoded cysteine to the conserved J-encoded phenylalanine. Sequences without an unambiguous match to a single V gene segment were excluded from the earlier analysis of a few hundred of the donors. In an earlier analysis of a few hundred of the donors, a V segment was called functional when productive rearrangements were above 56.7%, and segregating when the standard deviation between donors exceeded 5%. A statistical classification framework was developed to diagnose cytomegalovirus status using the catalog of TCR beta chain sequences. In a later analysis, V and J genes were assigned by comparing TCR nucleotide sequences against IMGT/GENE-DB human TR gene sequences. In a later analysis, CDR3 sequences and most-parsimonious VDJ recombination scenarios were assigned using the TCRdist pipeline. In a later analysis, every TCR beta chain was defined by the combination of its CDR3 amino acid sequence and its V-gene family, and reads without a unique V-gene family were dropped. To address suspected cross-contamination and a sequencing artifact, a later analysis removed roughly 640 highly shared, low-generation-probability nucleotide sequences. In a later analysis, a clonal expansion index for each public chain was calculated from normalized within-repertoire ranks of inferred template counts. A later analysis computed generation probabilities with a VDJ recombination model fitted to out-of-frame rearrangements, and checked the results against IGoR. In a later analysis, TCR-TCR, TCR-HLA and TCR-CMV co-occurrence was scored with hypergeometric tests, and a repertoire-size bias correction was applied to TCR pairs. In a later analysis, false discovery rates were estimated by permuting HLA or CMV assignments 20 times. In a later analysis, co-occurring TCRs were grouped with DBSCAN, and TCRdist sequence similarity was added when clustering was performed within HLA-allele-positive subsets. For co-occurrence clustering, repertoires with fewer than 30,000 or more than 120,000 public chains were excluded, along with 5 or 6 repertoires with anomalous nucleotide sharing. TCRdb mirrors the immuneACCESS table, restricted to in-frame sequences. Some clones are absent from its copies; in checked studies, under half trace to an unresolved V gene, and the reason for the others is unknown. The DNA was the basis for D and trimming; V, J and clone size are from that table. The sample table shows about 180,000 clones, and roughly 80% are seen once. The ten largest clones take up 6% to 7.5% of the sample.

The cohort comprised several hundred healthy bone marrow donors. At the time of sampling, every cohort member was nominally healthy, though immune exposures that went unrecorded were likely present. The donor tested CMV seropositive and was one of the 289 seropositive cohort members. A peripheral blood sample was provided by each donor, and peripheral blood mononuclear cells were used for TCR beta sequencing. The Qiagen DNeasy Blood Extraction Kit was used to extract genomic DNA from the blood cell samples. The chain links TRBV7-9 with TRBJ2-7; TRBD2 is a weak D gene call, 6 bases matching. The sequence was obtained from a man under 40 in good health and CMV-seropositive. The sequenced sample was PBMCs. The CDR3 reads CASSLEGGLTPPTRQYF. The sequence in DNA is TGTGCCAGCAGCTTAGAGGGCGGACTAACCCCCCCTACGAGGCAGTACTTC.